A selection of T cell receptor beta chains follows, all from one sample in a study of HIV-infected patients and healthy controls. Each CDR3 protein gets one entry after TCRdb re-called the 5' RACE reads with MiXCR. The sample has thousands of distinct CDR3 sequences; less than 9.5% are singletons. The specimen comprised blood, sampled during antiretroviral therapy. Every receptor here comes from an adult with HIV infection. Both conserved end residues are part of each CDR3. The D gene is left open where the match is weak. Rows may omit the clone size; those that give it use once, few, many or a size class.

abundance	d_gene	j_gene	v_gene	CDR3aa	CDR3nt
few	-	TRBJ2-2	TRBV24-1	CATMGIHPGELFF	TGTGCCACCATGGGCATACACCCCGGGGAGCTGTTTTTT
medium-sized	-	TRBJ2-7	TRBV5-1	CASRGTAEQYF	TGCGCCAGCAGGGGAACAGCCGAGCAGTACTTC
many	-	TRBJ2-7	TRBV13	CASSYSRRVQPYEQYF	TGTGCCAGCAGCTATAGTAGGAGGGTTCAGCCTTACGAGCAGTACTTC
many	-	TRBJ1-2	TRBV12-3/TRBV12-4	CASSSRYSRNGYTF	TGTGCCAGCAGTTCAAGATACTCCAGGAATGGCTACACCTTC
medium-sized	TRBD2	TRBJ2-1	TRBV10-3	CAIASGVLDEQFF	TGTGCCATCGCTAGCGGGGTCCTGGATGAGCAGTTCTTC
medium-sized	-	TRBJ1-4	TRBV14	CASSQEPPGSSNEKLFF	TGTGCCAGCAGCCAAGAACCTCCGGGGTCCTCAAATGAAAAACTGTTTTTT
medium-sized	TRBD1	TRBJ2-2	TRBV12-3/TRBV12-4	CASSTDRGNTGELFF	TGTGCCAGCAGTACCGACAGGGGGAACACCGGGGAGCTGTTTTTT
many	-	TRBJ1-1	TRBV20-1	CSARDFGDLGEAFF	TGCAGTGCTAGAGATTTTGGAGACCTAGGTGAAGCTTTCTTT
many	-	TRBJ2-5	TRBV7-9	CASSVLRGVQETQYF	TGTGCCAGCAGCGTATTGCGGGGAGTACAAGAGACCCAGTACTTC
many	TRBD2	TRBJ2-2	TRBV10-2	CASIGEGGTGELFF	TGCGCCAGCATTGGGGAGGGTGGCACCGGGGAGCTGTTTTTT
-	-	TRBJ2-2	TRBV20-1	CSAPSVGTGELFF	TGCAGTGCTCCCTCTGTGGGGACCGGGGAGCTGTTTTTT
-	-	TRBJ1-1	TRBV12-3/TRBV12-4	CASRPTTGPEAFF	TGTGCCAGCAGACCTACCACAGGACCGGAAGCTTTCTTT
medium-sized	-	TRBJ2-3	TRBV7-8	CASSYTGVTDTQYF	TGTGCCAGCAGTTATACGGGGGTCACAGATACGCAGTATTTT
medium-sized	-	TRBJ1-5	TRBV7-9	CASSPTGGANQPQHF	TGTGCCAGCAGCCCGACGGGGGGCGCCAATCAGCCCCAGCATTTT
medium-sized	-	TRBJ2-7	TRBV7-7	CASSQTPRPSEEQYF	TGTGCTAGCAGCCAAACCCCCCGGCCCTCGGAGGAGCAGTACTTC
medium-sized	-	TRBJ2-7	TRBV3-1	CASSSWRDSGEQYF	TGTGCCAGCAGCTCCTGGAGGGATTCCGGCGAGCAGTACTTC
medium-sized	TRBD1	TRBJ2-7	TRBV2	CASSELGQGTYEQYF	TGTGCCAGCAGTGAATTGGGACAGGGCACCTACGAGCAGTACTTC
many	-	TRBJ2-6	TRBV24-1	CATSDFRSSGANVLTF	TGTGCCACCAGTGATTTCCGTTCCTCTGGGGCCAACGTCCTGACTTTC
-	-	TRBJ2-5	TRBV7-6	CASSSRVDGETQYF	TGTGCCAGCAGCTCAAGGGTGGATGGGGAGACCCAGTACTTC
medium-sized	-	TRBJ1-5	TRBV28	CASSLGSGLNQPQHF	TGTGCCAGCAGTTTAGGGTCGGGTCTCAATCAGCCCCAGCATTTT
medium-sized	TRBD2	TRBJ2-1	TRBV27	CASSLWGGSSNEQFF	TGTGCCAGCAGTTTATGGGGGGGGTCAAGCAATGAGCAGTTCTTC
many	-	TRBJ2-7	TRBV7-8	CASSATPRVDYEQYF	TGTGCCAGCAGCGCAACCCCCAGGGTTGATTACGAGCAGTACTTC
medium-sized	TRBD2	TRBJ2-1	TRBV7-9	CASSQIRTSGRYNEQFF	TGTGCCAGCAGCCAGATTCGGACTAGCGGGAGATACAATGAGCAGTTCTTC
-	-	TRBJ2-5	TRBV7-7	CASSKDPGHQETQYF	TGTGCCAGCAGCAAAGACCCAGGGCACCAAGAGACCCAGTACTTC
many	TRBD1	TRBJ1-2	TRBV5-4	CASSLEGTANYGYTF	TGTGCCAGCAGCTTGGAAGGGACAGCTAACTATGGCTACACCTTC
few	-	TRBJ2-7	TRBV21-1	CASSLVDDSPYEQYF	TGTGCCAGCAGTTTGGTAGATGACAGTCCCTACGAGCAGTACTTC
medium-sized	TRBD2	TRBJ2-3	TRBV24-1	CATRASGSLTDTQYF	TGTGCCACCAGGGCTAGCGGGAGTCTGACAGATACGCAGTATTTT
many	TRBD1	TRBJ2-1	TRBV7-9	CASSLQGGSSDEQFF	TGTGCCAGCAGCCTACAGGGGGGATCTTCGGATGAGCAGTTCTTC
medium-sized	TRBD1	TRBJ2-3	TRBV12-3/TRBV12-4	CASSLGTGLTDTQYF	TGTGCCAGCAGTTTAGGGACAGGGCTCACAGATACGCAGTATTTT
medium-sized	-	TRBJ2-7	TRBV20-1	CSASWPGAAGSYEQYF	TGCAGTGCTAGTTGGCCGGGGGCTGCCGGGTCCTACGAGCAGTACTTC
many	-	TRBJ2-5	TRBV11-2	CASSLGGGPETQYF	TGTGCCAGCAGCTTAGGAGGGGGTCCGGAGACCCAGTACTTC
-	TRBD2	TRBJ2-5	TRBV20-1	CSASPGTTQETRYF	TGCAGTGCTAGCCCGGGGACTACCCAAGAGACCCGGTACTTC
medium-sized	TRBD1	TRBJ2-4	TRBV6-4	CASTSQGQRSIHLAKNIQYF	TGTGCCAGCACCTCTCAGGGACAGAGGTCAATTCACCTAGCCAAAAACATTCAGTACTTC
medium-sized	-	TRBJ2-1	TRBV7-7	CASSFSTGADNEQFF	TGTGCCAGCAGCTTTTCTACCGGGGCAGACAATGAGCAGTTCTTC
medium-sized	-	TRBJ2-2	TRBV25-1	CASSERQDANTGELFF	TGTGCCAGCAGTGAAAGACAGGATGCGAACACCGGGGAGCTGTTTTTT
medium-sized	-	TRBJ1-1	TRBV19	CASSPKTRTEAFF	TGTGCCAGTAGTCCCAAGACTCGCACTGAAGCTTTCTTT
many	-	TRBJ2-2	TRBV6-5	CASSYSMNTGELFF	TGTGCCAGCAGTTACTCGATGAACACCGGGGAGCTGTTTTTT
-	TRBD1	TRBJ1-1	TRBV12-3/TRBV12-4	CASSPGGKIAEAFF	TGTGCCAGCAGTCCAGGGGGCAAGATCGCTGAAGCTTTCTTT
many	-	TRBJ1-5	TRBV27	CASSLLGLGNQPQHF	TGTGCCAGCAGTTTGTTGGGGTTGGGCAATCAGCCCCAGCATTTT
-	TRBD1	TRBJ1-2	TRBV5-1	CASSLWTGGDEYGYTF	TGCGCCAGCAGCTTGTGGACAGGGGGCGACGAGTATGGCTACACCTTC
few	TRBD2	TRBJ2-1	TRBV6-2/TRBV6-3	CASSYAGGGYEQFF	TGTGCCAGCAGTTACGCGGGAGGGGGGTATGAGCAGTTCTTC
many	TRBD2	TRBJ2-7	TRBV10-2	CASSDTSGGYEQYF	TGCGCCAGCAGTGATACTAGCGGGGGGTACGAGCAGTACTTC
medium-sized	TRBD1	TRBJ2-3	TRBV5-5	CASSLEGTGYTDTQYF	TGTGCCAGCAGCTTGGAAGGGACAGGGTACACAGATACGCAGTATTTT